This T cell receptor beta chain was captured in a study of shared clonotypes between healthy human individuals. Naive CD8 cells lacked CD45RO, underwent positive selection for CCR7 and left out terminally differentiated effector memory CD45RA+ cells. The CDR3 is 15 residues long. The germline gives CDR1 LGHNA, CDR2 YSLEER. V was trimmed by 1 base and J by 8 bases, leaving 15 bases between them. This table comes from immunoSEQ multiplex PCR, and its TCRdb copy is limited to in-frame clones, with some not included. The sample consists of roughly 2.1 million clones, 90% to 95% of them appearing once. The sequence was obtained from a man aged 18 to 35 in good health. Some clones in this sample may be carry-over from other donors' samples. This sequence joins TRBV4-3 and TRBJ2-1, with D hard to call. Source material: naive CD8+ T cells from PBMCs. CDR3 sequence reads: CASSQVRHYNYEQFF. CDR3 coding DNA: TGCGCCAGCAGCCAAGTACGCCACTACAACTATGAGCAGTTCTTC.